Listed here are 26 T cell receptor beta chains from one sample, sequenced in a study of PD-1 blockade in mismatch repair-deficient tumors. Measured with immunoSEQ multiplex PCR; TCRdb has only the in-frame clones, and not every one. Of 76,000 or so clones in the sample, 70% to 90% are singletons; the top ten hold approximately 5.5%. The sample in question was peripheral blood, obtained 44 weeks after starting pembrolizumab. These receptors were obtained from an adult with mismatch repair-deficient cancer.

This chain uses TRBV19 with TRBJ1-4; tentative D call: TRBD1 (5 bases). With 6 bases removed from V and 8 bases from J, the gap between germline ends came to 16 bases. The germline V gene encodes CDR1 LNHDA and CDR2 SQIVND (reference sequence). The CDR3 loop spans 14 amino acids. The CDR3 loop reads CASSRQSQAEKLFF. Written as DNA, the CDR3 is TGTGCCAGTAGCCGACAGTCTCAGGCGGAAAAACTGTTTTTT.

The CDR3 DNA reads as TGCGCCAGCGGGTCAGGACATTTTCTCGTAGGAAACACCATATATTTT. Amino acid sequence: CASGSGHFLVGNTIYF. The chain uses TRBV4-1 and TRBJ1-3, with D possibly being TRBD1 (5 bases). Trimming removed 8 bases from V and 4 bases from J, with 21 bases in between. CDR3 size: 16 residues. CDR1 is MGHRA and CDR2 is YSYEKL in the germline V gene.

The chain links TRBV11-2 to TRBJ2-5; 8 nucleotides line up with TRBD2. Germline V gives CDR1 SGHAT, CDR2 FQNNGV. The CDR3 loop spans 14 amino acids. V dropped 5 bases and J dropped 7; count of bases not matched to a gene: 9. The CDR3 protein is CASSPGHREGTQYF. The CDR3 coding sequence is TGTGCCAGCAGCCCGGGCCACCGGGAGGGGACCCAGTACTTC.

This chain joins TRBV14 and TRBJ2-7; 8 bases are shared with TRBD2. Germline CDR1 SGHDN, CDR2 FVKESK. The CDR3 has 15 residues. V gave up 1 base and J gave up 3 bases; unmatched junction bases: 5. CDR3 DNA: TGTGCCAGCAGCCAAGGTCCGACTAGCGTCTACGAGCAGTACTTC. Its protein is CASSQGPTSVYEQYF.

This chain connects TRBV13 to TRBJ2-2; no reliable D call. The CDR3 spans 13 residues. Germline CDR1 is PRHDT and CDR2 is FYEKMQ (reference sequence). The germline V and J ends were trimmed by 7 bases and 0 bases, with 6 bases remaining between them. CDR3 nucleotides: TGTGCCAGCACCTCGACGAACACCGGGGAGCTGTTTTTT. Translating it yields CASTSTNTGELFF.

This clone was recorded only once. The chain links TRBV15 to TRBJ1-1; TRBD1 aligns across 7 bases. Per germline, CDR1 LNHNV and CDR2 YYDKDF (reference sequence). CDR3 length equals 17 residues. V gave up 0 bases and J gave up 1 base; unmatched junction bases: 8. This chain's CDR3 is CATSRDLTGTANTEAFF. CDR3 DNA sequence: TGTGCCACCAGCAGAGATTTGACCGGGACAGCGAACACTGAAGCTTTCTTT.

The V and J genes are TRBV10-3 and TRBJ2-1; 14 bases match TRBD2. Trimming at V came to 6 bases and at J to 8 bases, leaving 9 bases not matched to a gene. The CDR3 runs 16 residues. CDR1 and CDR2 from the germline V gene are ENHRY and SYGVKD. CDR3 sequence: CAIRGTSGRGGDEQFF. CDR3 coding DNA: TGTGCCATCAGAGGGACTAGCGGGAGAGGAGGGGATGAGCAGTTCTTC.

This clone occurred once. J is TRBJ2-1 and V is TRBV19; 7 bases are a match to TRBD2. The CDR3 is 14 amino acids. Germline assignment: CDR1 LNHDA and CDR2 SQIVND (reference sequence). V was pared by 5 bases and J by 4 bases, with 5 bases of the junction left unmatched. CDR3 residues: CASSPRGSYNEQFF. The DNA of the CDR3 is TGTGCCAGTAGTCCCCGCGGGAGTTACAATGAGCAGTTCTTC.

Remarks on this clone: Other nucleotide sequences from this sample produce the same CDR3. The V and J genes are TRBV9 and TRBJ2-7, with 9 bases identical to TRBD2. The CDR3 runs to 17 residues. With 0 bases clipped from V and 7 bases from J, the junction kept 14 bases outside the gene matches. Germline-derived CDR1 and CDR2 are SGDLS and YYNGEE. The CDR3 DNA reads TGTGCCAGCAGCGTAGGCGGGGGGGGAGGACTGTCGGAAGAGCAGTACTTC. Protein product: CASSVGGGGGLSEEQYF.

The rearrangement links TRBV18 to TRBJ2-2, with TRBD2 identical over 8 bases. The CDR3 covers 17 residues. Germline CDR1 KGHSH, CDR2 LQKENI. V lost 5 bases to trimming and J lost 0 bases; unmatched junction nucleotides: 8. The CDR3 bases are TGTGCCAGCTCATCTAGGGGGACTAGGACGAACACCGGGGAGCTGTTTTTT. It translates to CASSSRGTRTNTGELFF. Full variable domain (missing parts from reference TRBV18 and TRBJ2-2): NAGVMQNPRHLVRRRGQEARLRCSPMKGHSHVYWYRQLPEEGLKFMVYLQKENIIDESGMPKERFSAEFPKEGPSILRIQQVVRGDSAAYFCASSSRGTRTNTGELFFGEGSRLTVL.

The V gene is TRBV4-2, the J gene TRBJ1-5; 11 bases are shared with TRBD1. This CDR3 has 15 residues. Germline V CDR1 and CDR2: LGHNA, YNFKEQ. The ends lost 1 base at V and 5 bases at J; junction bases unmatched: 1. CDR3 amino acids: CASSQGDRGDQPQHF. As DNA, the CDR3 is TGTGCCAGCAGCCAAGGGGACAGGGGGGATCAGCCCCAGCATTTT.

The genes are TRBV5-4 and TRBJ1-1; D not certain. This CDR3 is 13 amino acids long. Trimming removed 4 bases from V and 1 base from J, with 8 bases in between. The V gene's germline CDR1 is SGHNT and CDR2 YYREEE (reference sequence). The CDR3 spells CASSLDANTEAFF. The CDR3 region has the DNA TGTGCCAGCAGCCTGGACGCGAACACTGAAGCTTTCTTT. Full variable domain (rest looked up from reference TRBV5-4 and TRBJ1-1): ETGVTQSPTHLIKTRGQQVTLRCSSQSGHNTVSWYQQALGQGPQFIFQYYREEENGRGNFPPRFSGLQFPNYSSELNVNALELDDSALYLCASSLDANTEAFFGQGTRLTVV.

The gene calls are TRBV9 and TRBJ2-5; D is unresolved. The J call may be mistaken, given a closer DNA end match to TRBJ2-7. This CDR3 has 15 amino acids. CDR1 and CDR2 from the germline V gene are SGDLS and YYNGEE. The CDR3 loop reads CASSVNEAVNYEQYF. For the CDR3, the DNA is TGTGCCAGCAGCGTAAACGAGGCTGTTAACTACGAGCAGTACTTC.

The chain uses TRBV11-2 and TRBJ2-7; D is ambiguous. Germline CDR1 is SGHAT and CDR2 is FQNNGV. V dropped 1 base and J dropped 0 bases, with 10 bases sitting between them. The CDR3 length is 15 residues. The CDR3 sequence: CASSLAVVTSYEQYF. DNA for the CDR3: TGTGCCAGCAGCTTAGCAGTGGTTACCTCCTACGAGCAGTACTTC.

V is TRBV6-5 and J is TRBJ2-5, with D hard to call. Trimming took off 9 bases at V and 5 bases at J, with 10 bases between the two ends. The germline V gene has CDR1 MNHEY and CDR2 SVGAGI. The CDR3 is made up of 11 amino acids. The CDR3 region has the DNA TGTGCCAGTAGTAGCCGGGAGACCCAGTACTTC. Amino acids: CASSSRETQYF.

This clone showed up just once. This chain connects TRBV11-3 to TRBJ2-4; D not certain. V was cut by 2 bases and J by 8 bases, with 4 bases left in between. The CDR3 sequence is 11 residues long. The V gene's germline CDR1 is SGHNT and CDR2 YENEEA. The CDR3 spells CASSLTDIQYF. The CDR3 DNA reads TGTGCCAGCAGCTTAACTGACATTCAGTACTTC.

The chain recombines TRBV11-3 with TRBJ2-1, with D uncertain. Trimming took 1 base from V and 4 from J, leaving 8 bases between them. Germline CDR1 SGHNT, CDR2 YENEEA. The CDR3 consists of 14 residues. This CDR3 reads CASSLGQGYNEQFF. CDR3 nucleotides: TGTGCCAGCAGCTTAGGTCAAGGATACAATGAGCAGTTCTTC.

The chain employs TRBV7-9 and TRBJ2-5; TRBD1 agrees at 8 bases. Germline CDR1 reads SEHNR; CDR2 reads FQNEAQ (reference sequence). J gave up 4 bases and V 5 bases, and 9 bases lay outside the gene matches. The CDR3 runs to 15 residues. The CDR3 DNA sequence: TGTGCCAGCAGCACTCGGACAGGGCGTCTAGAGACCCAGTACTTC. Translated, it gives CASSTRTGRLETQYF.

The V gene is TRBV5-1, the J gene TRBJ2-5; 7 nucleotides agree with TRBD1. CDR1 and CDR2 from the germline V gene are SGHRS and YFSETQ. The CDR3 loop spans 13 amino acids. J was trimmed by 9 bases and V by 2 bases; bases with no gene match: 7. The CDR3 region is CASSLNRGSSQYF. CDR3 sequence (DNA): TGCGCCAGCAGCTTAAACAGGGGTTCCTCCCAGTACTTC. Filled out from reference TRBV5-1 and TRBJ2-5, the complete variable domain reads KAGVTQTPRYLIKTRGQQVTLSCSPISGHRSVSWYQQTPGQGLQFLFEYFSETQRNKGNFPGRFSGRQFSNSRSEMNVSTLELGDSALYLCASSLNRGSSQYFGPGTRLLVL.

The genes are TRBV5-1 and TRBJ2-2; maybe TRBD1 (5 bases). CDR1 and CDR2 (germline): SGHRS, YFSETQ. The germline V and J ends were trimmed by 7 bases and 0 bases, with 7 bases remaining between them. The CDR3 totals 13 residues. The CDR3, as DNA: TGCGCCAGCGGGGCTTCGAACACCGGGGAGCTGTTTTTT. This codes for CASGASNTGELFF.

The V gene is TRBV7-8, the J gene TRBJ2-2; D is unclear. The CDR3 spans 15 residues. Per the germline V gene, CDR1 is SGHVS and CDR2 is FQNEAQ. Trimming shortened V by 0 bases and J by 5 bases, and 10 bases separated the two germline ends. DNA for the CDR3: TGTGCCAGCAGCTTAGCCCCTGAGAAAACCGGGGAGCTGTTTTTT. Translating gives CASSLAPEKTGELFF.

The V and J genes are TRBV4-1 and TRBJ2-7; TRBD1 matches at 9 bases. CDR1 is MGHRA, CDR2 YSYEKL, per germline. Unmatched junction bases numbered 5, after V lost 2 bases and J lost 3 bases. This CDR3 is built from 15 residues. As DNA, the CDR3 is TGCGCCAGCAGCCAAAAGGTGACAGGGGGCTACGAGCAGTACTTC. This encodes CASSQKVTGGYEQYF.

The V and J genes are TRBV4-2 and TRBJ1-3; the D gene is possibly TRBD1 (5 bases). Germline V gene lookup returns CDR1 LGHNA and CDR2 YNFKEQ. The CDR3 has 14 amino acids. The ends were cut back, 4 bases at V and 8 bases at J, with 15 bases in the middle. CDR3 sequence: CASSPLGKTDTIYF. The CDR3, as DNA: TGTGCCAGCAGCCCGCTAGGGAAGACAGACACCATATATTTT.

This chain uses TRBV9 with TRBJ2-3; no definite D call. Germline assignment: CDR1 SGDLS and CDR2 YYNGEE. The ends were cut back, 0 bases at V and 3 bases at J, with 5 bases in the middle. CDR3 length: 13 residues. In DNA form, the CDR3 reads TGTGCCAGCAGCGTAGACCCGACAGATACGCAGTATTTT. This gives the protein CASSVDPTDTQYF. Filled out from reference TRBV9 and TRBJ2-3, the complete variable domain reads DSGVTQTPKHLITATGQRVTLRCSPRSGDLSVYWYQQSLDQGLQFLIQYYNGEERAKGNILERFSAQQFPDLHSELNLSSLELGDSALYFCASSVDPTDTQYFGPGTRLTVL.

This clone was detected a few times. J is TRBJ1-1 and V is TRBV6-1; 9 nucleotides align to TRBD1. V dropped 8 bases and J dropped 4; count of bases not matched to a gene: 11. CDR3 size: 15 residues. Germline lookup yields CDR1 MNHNS and CDR2 SASEGT. The CDR3 DNA is TGTGCCAGCTGGAGAGAGGACAGGGGTACCACTGAAGCTTTCTTT. Translation: CASWREDRGTTEAFF.

The chain has TRBV6-5 and TRBJ1-2; 9 bases fit TRBD1. V lost 0 bases and J lost 6; bases outside the gene matches: 5. The CDR3 runs to 15 residues. Germline-derived CDR1 and CDR2 are MNHEY and SVGAGI. The CDR3 DNA is TGTGCCAGCAGTTACTCGGGACAGGGTCTTAATGGCTACACCTTC. This encodes CASSYSGQGLNGYTF.